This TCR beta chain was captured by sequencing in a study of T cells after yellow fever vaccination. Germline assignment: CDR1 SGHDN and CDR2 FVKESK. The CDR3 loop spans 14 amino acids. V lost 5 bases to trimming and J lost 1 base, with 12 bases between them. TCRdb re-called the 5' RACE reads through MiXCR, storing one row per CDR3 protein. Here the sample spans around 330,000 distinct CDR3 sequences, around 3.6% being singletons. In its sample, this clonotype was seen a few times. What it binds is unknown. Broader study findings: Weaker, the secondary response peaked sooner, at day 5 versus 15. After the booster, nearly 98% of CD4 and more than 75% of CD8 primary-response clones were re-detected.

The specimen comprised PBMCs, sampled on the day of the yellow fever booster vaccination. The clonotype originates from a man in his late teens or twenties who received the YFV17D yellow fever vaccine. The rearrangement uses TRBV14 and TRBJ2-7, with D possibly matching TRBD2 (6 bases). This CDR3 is CASSVRGTSYEQYF. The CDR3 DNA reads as TGTGCCAGCAGCGTACGGGGGACGTCCTACGAGCAGTACTTC.